The 20 T cell receptor beta chains presented below share a single source sample, sequenced in a study of Ad26.COV2.S vaccination and SARS-CoV-2 variants. Treatment described: around 19 received Ad26.COV2.S at low or high dose, single or two shots; about 5 received placebo; per-sample allocation not given. The investigators took samples on day 63 after the first vaccine or placebo injection. Repertoires were generated with immunoSEQ multiplex PCR, while TCRdb's copy carries only in-frame clones and drops some. The sample comprises about 330,000 clones, 85% to 90% of which are singletons, and around 5.5% rests with the top ten. The sequencing used peripheral blood, collected in a trial of Ad26.COV2.S vaccine versus placebo. These receptors were taken from a person aged 18-60 years who received the Ad26.COV2.S COVID-19 vaccine or a placebo.

V gene TRBV5-6 combines with J gene TRBJ1-2, with TRBD1 matching 7 bases. The junction had 4 bases not matched to a gene; V was cut back by 0 bases and J by 2 bases. Germline lookup yields CDR1 SGHDT and CDR2 YYEEEE. The CDR3 consists of 15 residues. CDR3 nucleotide sequence: TGTGCCAGCAGCTTGGTATCAGGGGGGAACTATGGCTACACCTTC. This encodes CASSLVSGGNYGYTF.

The chain links TRBV28 to TRBJ1-2, with no clear D. Germline loops: CDR1 MDHEN, CDR2 SYDVKM. V lost 8 bases and J 4 bases, leaving 14 bases between the germline ends. The CDR3 consists of 13 residues. CDR3 region: CASASGLIYGYTF. The DNA for the CDR3 is TGTGCCAGCGCGTCCGGACTGATCTATGGCTACACCTTC.

The V and J genes are TRBV11-2 and TRBJ2-3; D remains unclear. Germline V gene data show CDR1 as SGHAT and CDR2 as FQNNGV. The ends were cut back, 0 bases at V and 5 bases at J, with 9 bases in the middle. CDR3 length: 14 amino acids. The DNA for the CDR3 is TGTGCCAGCAGCTTAGATGGCTGGGTAGATACGCAGTATTTT. Residues: CASSLDGWVDTQYF. Full variable domain (rest looked up from reference TRBV11-2 and TRBJ2-3): EAGVAQSPRYKIIEKRQSVAFWCNPISGHATLYWYQQILGQGPKLLIQFQNNGVVDDSQLPKDRFSAERLKGVDSTLKIQPAKLEDSAVYLCASSLDGWVDTQYFGPGTRLTVL.

The CDR3 sequence is CASSPPGPTEAFF. The DNA of the CDR3 is TGTGCCAGCTCACCCCCAGGCCCCACTGAAGCTTTCTTT. The chain links TRBV18 to TRBJ1-1; D remains ambiguous. Germline V gene data show CDR1 as KGHSH and CDR2 as LQKENI. The CDR3 loop spans 13 amino acids. V gave up 3 bases and J gave up 4 bases, with 9 bases separating them.

V gene TRBV30 combines with J gene TRBJ1-1; D is undetermined. This CDR3 comprises 13 residues. CDR1 and CDR2 from the germline V gene are GTSNPN and SVGIG (reference sequence). V dropped 5 bases and J dropped 1 base, with 11 bases sitting between them. CDR3 coding DNA: TGTGCCTGGGCCGGAGGTTGGAACACTGAAGCTTTCTTT. It encodes CAWAGGWNTEAFF.

This chain joins TRBV5-6 and TRBJ1-5, with D unclear. This CDR3 has 16 residues. Germline loops: CDR1 SGHDT, CDR2 YYEEEE. The V end lost 4 bases, the J end lost 8 bases, and 22 bases lay between the germline ends. The CDR3 nucleotides read TGTGCCAGCAGCCAATCGTCCGCTTGGGGAGCTGAGCCCCAGCATTTT. Its translation: CASSQSSAWGAEPQHF.

In the case of this clone: Distinct nucleotide sequences in the sample also encode this CDR3. The rearrangement links TRBV19 to TRBJ2-5, with D perhaps matching TRBD1 (6 bases). The CDR3 extends over 12 amino acids. V was clipped by 3 bases and J by 5 bases, with 7 bases between them. Germline CDR1 LNHDA, CDR2 SQIVND (reference sequence). This chain's CDR3 is CASSIRGETQYF. The CDR3 DNA reads as TGTGCCAGTAGTATTAGGGGGGAGACCCAGTACTTC.

V is TRBV12-3 or TRBV12-4 and J is TRBJ1-1; 7 nucleotides agree with TRBD1. V trimming: 3 bases; J trimming: 7 bases; junction bases outside the gene matches: 5. The CDR3 has 13 amino acids. The CDR3 DNA sequence: TGTGCCAGCAGTTTTAACAGGGGTTTTGAAGCTTTCTTT. It yields the protein CASSFNRGFEAFF.

The chain employs TRBV7-9 and TRBJ1-6, with 9 bases identical to TRBD1. Germline-derived CDR1 and CDR2 are SEHNR and FQNEAQ (reference sequence). V was pared by 5 bases and J by 7 bases, with 6 bases of the junction left unmatched. This CDR3 contains 15 residues. The CDR3 bases are TGTGCCAGCAGCGACGGGACAGGGAAGAATTCACCCCTCCACTTT. This translates into CASSDGTGKNSPLHF.

The V and J genes are TRBV2 and TRBJ1-1, with D tentatively TRBD1 (6 bases). The CDR3 contains 15 residues. Deletions cut 6 bases from V and 7 bases from J, with 21 bases between. CDR1 is SNHLY, CDR2 FYNNEI, per germline. The CDR3 nucleotides read TGTGCCAGCAGCCCCTGGTTTGTCAGGGGTTATGAAGCTTTCTTT. Translating it yields CASSPWFVRGYEAFF.

The DNA of the CDR3 is TGTGCCAGCATCAACCGGGACAGCAACAATGAGCAGTTCTTC. It encodes CASINRDSNNEQFF. The chain carries TRBV7-9 and TRBJ2-1; 7 nucleotides agree with TRBD1. The CDR3 consists of 14 residues. Germline loops: CDR1 SEHNR, CDR2 FQNEAQ (reference sequence). Germline trimming cut 7 bases from V and 5 bases from J; bases unmatched to any gene: 8.

The chain joins TRBV29-1 to TRBJ2-1; D is ambiguous. This CDR3 region has 11 residues. Germline CDR1 SQVTM, CDR2 ANQGSEA. V was cut by 8 bases and J by 6 bases, with 11 bases left in between. CDR3 sequence (DNA): TGCAGCCCCCTTTGGGGCAATGAGCAGTTCTTC. Translating it yields CSPLWGNEQFF.

The chain has TRBV6-5 and TRBJ1-1; D unclear. The CDR3 spans 14 residues. Per the germline V gene, CDR1 is MNHEY and CDR2 is SVGAGI. V lost 5 bases and J 1 base, leaving 11 bases between the germline ends. The CDR3 DNA is TGTGCCAGCAGTCCCCCACACCCGAACACTGAAGCTTTCTTT. Translating it yields CASSPPHPNTEAFF.

This rearrangement joins TRBV4-1 to TRBJ1-3; D uncertain. Germline V lookup: CDR1 MGHRA, CDR2 YSYEKL. CDR3 length equals 16 residues. V dropped 3 bases and J dropped 0 bases, with 12 bases sitting between them. CDR3 loop: CASSQPGRLSGNTIYF. The CDR3 DNA sequence: TGCGCCAGCAGCCAGCCCGGCAGGCTCTCTGGAAACACCATATATTTT.

The chain uses TRBV19 and TRBJ2-1, with 8 nucleotides matching TRBD2. This CDR3 has 16 residues. CDR1 LNHDA and CDR2 SQIVND come from the germline V gene (reference sequence). With V trimmed by 4 bases and J by 7 bases, 12 bases remained unmatched. Here the CDR3 DNA reads TGTGCCAGTAGTACCCCGGGACTAGTGGTAGAGAATGAGCAGTTCTTC. Its translation is CASSTPGLVVENEQFF.

The CDR3 DNA reads TGTGCCAGCAGCCCGTTGACCCAATGGCCAGATACGCAGTATTTT. It codes for CASSPLTQWPDTQYF. V gene TRBV7-8 combines with J gene TRBJ2-3; D not resolved. The CDR3 spans 15 residues. From germline, CDR1 is SGHVS and CDR2 FQNEAQ. The V gene lost 5 bases and the J gene lost 4 bases, with 16 bases spanning the gap. Complete variable domain (other parts from reference TRBV7-8 and TRBJ2-3): GAGVSQSPRYKVAKRGQDVALRCDPISGHVSLFWYQQALGQGPEFLTYFQNEAQLDKSGLPSDRFFAERPEGSVSTLKIQRTQQEDSAVYLCASSPLTQWPDTQYFGPGTRLTVL.

The chain carries TRBV6-4 and TRBJ2-1, with TRBD2 identical over 9 bases. This CDR3 region has 17 residues. With 0 bases clipped from V and 2 bases from J, the junction kept 5 bases outside the gene matches. Germline V gene lookup returns CDR1 MRHNA and CDR2 SNTAGT. The CDR3 protein is CASSDSPIAGAYNEQFF. The CDR3 nucleotides are TGTGCCAGCAGTGACTCTCCTATAGCGGGAGCCTACAATGAGCAGTTCTTC.

The gene calls are TRBV5-6 and TRBJ2-7, with TRBD2 matching 9 bases. Trimming took 6 bases from V and 2 from J; bases not matched to a gene: 15. The CDR3 has 17 amino acids. From germline, CDR1 is SGHDT and CDR2 YYEEEE. The CDR3 coding sequence is TGTGCCAGCACCCTGGGGGATATAGCGGGGGCACCCTACGAGCAGTACTTC. Amino acid sequence: CASTLGDIAGAPYEQYF.

This sequence joins TRBV5-1 and TRBJ2-2, with a possible D match to TRBD2 (6 bases). The V end was cut by 7 bases, the J end by 2 bases, with 15 bases between. CDR1 and CDR2 from the germline V gene are SGHRS and YFSETQ. This CDR3 contains 15 residues. CDR3 in DNA: TGCGCCAGCGTCTGGGACGGGAGTAACACCGGGGAGCTGTTTTTT. This translates into CASVWDGSNTGELFF.

This chain uses TRBV9 with TRBJ1-1, with 7 bases matching TRBD1. Germline CDR1 is SGDLS and CDR2 is YYNGEE. V shed 2 bases and J 0 bases; nucleotides not matched to a gene: 4. The CDR3 totals 15 residues. This CDR3 reads CASSVETGVNTEAFF. The CDR3 DNA reads as TGTGCCAGCAGCGTGGAAACAGGGGTGAACACTGAAGCTTTCTTT.